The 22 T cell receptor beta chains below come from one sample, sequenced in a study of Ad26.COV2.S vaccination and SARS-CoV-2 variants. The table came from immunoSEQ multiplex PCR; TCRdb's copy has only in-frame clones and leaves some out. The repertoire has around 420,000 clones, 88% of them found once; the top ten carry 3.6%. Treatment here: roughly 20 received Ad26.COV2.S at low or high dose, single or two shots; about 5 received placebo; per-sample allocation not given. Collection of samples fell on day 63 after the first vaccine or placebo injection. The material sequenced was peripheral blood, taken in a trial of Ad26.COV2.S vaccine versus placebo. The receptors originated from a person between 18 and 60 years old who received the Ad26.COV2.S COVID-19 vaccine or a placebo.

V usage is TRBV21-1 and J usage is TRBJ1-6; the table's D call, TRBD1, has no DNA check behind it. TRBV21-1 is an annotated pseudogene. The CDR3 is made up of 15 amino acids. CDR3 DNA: TGTGCCAGCAGCCAGGGGAACCTCTCAAATTCACCCCTCCACTTT. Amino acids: CASSQGNLSNSPLHF.

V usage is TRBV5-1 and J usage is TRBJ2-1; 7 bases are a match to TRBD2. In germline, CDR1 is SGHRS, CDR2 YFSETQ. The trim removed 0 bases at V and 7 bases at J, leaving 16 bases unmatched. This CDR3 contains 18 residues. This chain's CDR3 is CASSLGPPGLVSGNEQFF. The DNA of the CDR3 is TGCGCCAGCAGCTTGGGCCCACCAGGACTAGTTTCGGGGAATGAGCAGTTCTTC.

The CDR3 spells CASRDTEYTGELFF. The CDR3 DNA sequence: TGTGCCAGCAGGGACACAGAGTACACCGGGGAGCTGTTTTTT. This rearrangement joins TRBV2 to TRBJ2-2; weak D call: TRBD1 (5 bases). Per germline, CDR1 SNHLY and CDR2 FYNNEI. Trimming shortened V by 6 bases and J by 3 bases, and 11 bases separated the two germline ends. This CDR3 has 14 amino acids.

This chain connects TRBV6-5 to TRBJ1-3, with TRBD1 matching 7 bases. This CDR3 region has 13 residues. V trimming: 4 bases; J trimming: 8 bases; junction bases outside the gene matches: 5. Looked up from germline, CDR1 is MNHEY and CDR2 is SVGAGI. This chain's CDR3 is CASSSQGEHTIYF. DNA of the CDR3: TGTGCCAGCAGTTCCCAGGGGGAGCACACCATATATTTT.

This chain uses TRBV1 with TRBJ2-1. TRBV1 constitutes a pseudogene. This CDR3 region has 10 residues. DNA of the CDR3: TGCACCAGCAGCAAAAACGGGCCAATCTTC. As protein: CTSSKNGPIF.

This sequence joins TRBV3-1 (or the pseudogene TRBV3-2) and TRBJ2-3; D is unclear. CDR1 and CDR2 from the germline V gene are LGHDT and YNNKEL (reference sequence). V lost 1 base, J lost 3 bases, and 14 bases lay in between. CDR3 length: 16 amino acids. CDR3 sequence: CASSQGWNQLTDTQYF. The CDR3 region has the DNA TGTGCCAGCAGCCAAGGTTGGAACCAGCTTACAGATACGCAGTATTTT.

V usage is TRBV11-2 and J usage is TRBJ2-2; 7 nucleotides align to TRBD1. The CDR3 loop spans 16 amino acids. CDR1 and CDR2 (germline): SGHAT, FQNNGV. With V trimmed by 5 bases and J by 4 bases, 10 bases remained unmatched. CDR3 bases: TGTGCCAGCAGCCCCCTCGGACAGGTTGGCACCGGGGAGCTGTTTTTT. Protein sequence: CASSPLGQVGTGELFF.

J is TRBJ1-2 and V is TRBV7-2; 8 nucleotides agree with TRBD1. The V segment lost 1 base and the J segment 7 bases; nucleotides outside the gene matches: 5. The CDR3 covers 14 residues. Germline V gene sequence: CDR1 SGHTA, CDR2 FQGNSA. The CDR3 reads CASSLGTGSTGYTF. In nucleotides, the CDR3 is TGTGCCAGCAGCTTAGGGACAGGGTCTACTGGCTACACCTTC.

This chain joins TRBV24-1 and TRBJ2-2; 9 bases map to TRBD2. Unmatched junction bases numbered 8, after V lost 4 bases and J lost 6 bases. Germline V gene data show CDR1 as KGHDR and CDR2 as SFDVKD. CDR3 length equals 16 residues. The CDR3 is CATSDPGGGASGELFF. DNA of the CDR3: TGTGCCACCAGTGACCCCGGCGGGGGGGCCTCCGGGGAGCTGTTTTTT.

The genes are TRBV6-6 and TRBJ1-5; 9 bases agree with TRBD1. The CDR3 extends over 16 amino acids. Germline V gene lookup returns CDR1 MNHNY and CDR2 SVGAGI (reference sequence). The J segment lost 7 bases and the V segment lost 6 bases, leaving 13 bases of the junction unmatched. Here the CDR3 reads CASSQDRGVVGQPQHF. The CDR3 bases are TGTGCCAGCAGCCAGGACAGGGGAGTAGTAGGGCAGCCCCAGCATTTT.

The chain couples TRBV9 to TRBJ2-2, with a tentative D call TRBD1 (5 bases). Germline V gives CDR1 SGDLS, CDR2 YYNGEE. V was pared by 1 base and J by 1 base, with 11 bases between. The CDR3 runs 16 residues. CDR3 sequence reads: CASSVNRRGNTGELFF. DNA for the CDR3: TGTGCCAGCAGCGTAAACAGGCGTGGGAACACCGGGGAGCTGTTTTTT. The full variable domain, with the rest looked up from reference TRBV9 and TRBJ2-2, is DSGVTQTPKHLITATGQRVTLRCSPRSGDLSVYWYQQSLDQGLQFLIQYYNGEERAKGNILERFSAQQFPDLHSELNLSSLELGDSALYFCASSVNRRGNTGELFFGEGSRLTVL.

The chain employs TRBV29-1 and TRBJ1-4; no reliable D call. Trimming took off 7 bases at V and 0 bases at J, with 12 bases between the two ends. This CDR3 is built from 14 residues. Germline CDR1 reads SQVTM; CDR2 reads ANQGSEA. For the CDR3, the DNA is TGCAGCGCTACGGACGAGGCAACTAATGAAAAACTGTTTTTT. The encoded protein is CSATDEATNEKLFF. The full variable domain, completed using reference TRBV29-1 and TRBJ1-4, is SAVISQKPSRDICQRGTSLTIQCQVDSQVTMMFWYRQQPGQSLTLIATANQGSEATYESGFVIDKFPISRPNLTFSTLTVSNMSPEDSSIYLCSATDEATNEKLFFGSGTQLSVL.

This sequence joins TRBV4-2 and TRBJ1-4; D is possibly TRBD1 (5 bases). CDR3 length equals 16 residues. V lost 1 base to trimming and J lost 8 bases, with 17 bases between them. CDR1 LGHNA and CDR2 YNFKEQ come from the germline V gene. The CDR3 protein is CASSQAQTVIGEKLFF. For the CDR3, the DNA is TGTGCCAGCAGCCAAGCCCAGACAGTCATAGGGGAAAAACTGTTTTTT.

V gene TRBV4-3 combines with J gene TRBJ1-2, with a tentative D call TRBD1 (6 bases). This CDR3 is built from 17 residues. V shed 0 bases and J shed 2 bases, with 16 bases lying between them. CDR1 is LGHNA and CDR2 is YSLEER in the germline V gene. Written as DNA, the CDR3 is TGCGCCAGCAGCCAAGAACCCGCAGACAGGCGGAACTATGGCTACACCTTC. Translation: CASSQEPADRRNYGYTF.

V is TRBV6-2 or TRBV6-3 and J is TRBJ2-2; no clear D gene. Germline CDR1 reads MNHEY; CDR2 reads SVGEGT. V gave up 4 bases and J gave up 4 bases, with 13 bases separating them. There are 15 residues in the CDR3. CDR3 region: CASSSSRNRTGELFF. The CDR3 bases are TGTGCCAGCAGTTCCTCTAGAAATCGCACCGGGGAGCTGTTTTTT.

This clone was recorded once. CDR3 coding DNA: TGCGCCAGCAGCCTTTGGGGCTATAATTCACCCCTCCACTTT. Translating it yields CASSLWGYNSPLHF. This sequence joins TRBV4-3 and TRBJ1-6; no clear D. The length of the CDR3 is 14 residues. The germline CDR1 and CDR2 sequences are LGHNA and YSLEER. The V gene lost 4 bases and the J gene lost 3 bases, with 7 bases spanning the gap.

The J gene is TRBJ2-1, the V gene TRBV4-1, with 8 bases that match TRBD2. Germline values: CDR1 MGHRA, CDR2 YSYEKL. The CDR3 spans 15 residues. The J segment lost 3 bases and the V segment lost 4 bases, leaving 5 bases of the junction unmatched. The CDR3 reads CASSPRGANYNEQFF. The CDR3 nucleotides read TGCGCCAGCAGCCCGCGGGGGGCCAACTACAATGAGCAGTTCTTC.

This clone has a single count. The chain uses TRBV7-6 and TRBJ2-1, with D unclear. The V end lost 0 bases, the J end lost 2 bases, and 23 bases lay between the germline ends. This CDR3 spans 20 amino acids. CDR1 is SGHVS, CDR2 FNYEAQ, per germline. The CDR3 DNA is TGTGCCAGCAGCTTAGCCCCTCCCGCCCGGGCACTTTTTACCTACAATGAGCAGTTCTTC. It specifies CASSLAPPARALFTYNEQFF.

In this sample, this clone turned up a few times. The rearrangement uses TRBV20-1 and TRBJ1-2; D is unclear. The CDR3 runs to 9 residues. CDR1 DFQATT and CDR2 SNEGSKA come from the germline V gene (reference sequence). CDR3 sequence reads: CSAPRGYTF. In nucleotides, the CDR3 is TGCAGCGCTCCAAGGGGCTACACCTTC.

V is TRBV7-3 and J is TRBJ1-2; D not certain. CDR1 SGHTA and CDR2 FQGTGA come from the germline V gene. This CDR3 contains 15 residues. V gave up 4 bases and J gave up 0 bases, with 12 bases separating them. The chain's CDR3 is CASSSGRPSNYGYTF. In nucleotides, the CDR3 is TGTGCCAGCAGCTCCGGACGGCCTTCTAACTATGGCTACACCTTC.

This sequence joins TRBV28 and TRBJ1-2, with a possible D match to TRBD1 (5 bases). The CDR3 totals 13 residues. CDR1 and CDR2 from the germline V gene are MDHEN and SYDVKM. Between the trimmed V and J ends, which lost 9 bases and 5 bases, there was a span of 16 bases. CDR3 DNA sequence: TGTGCCAGTGGAAGGGGTTCGCGGTATGGCTACACCTTC. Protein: CASGRGSRYGYTF.

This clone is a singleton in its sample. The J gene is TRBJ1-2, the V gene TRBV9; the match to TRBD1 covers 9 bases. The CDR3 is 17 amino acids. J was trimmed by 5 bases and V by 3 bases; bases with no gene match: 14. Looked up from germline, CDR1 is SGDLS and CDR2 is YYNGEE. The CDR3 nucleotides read TGTGCCAGCAGCGAGAGCATCGGGACAGGGAACCTTTATGGCTACACCTTC. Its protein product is CASSESIGTGNLYGYTF.